A single sample gave rise to the 22 T cell receptor beta chains below, sequenced in a study of blood T cell repertoires in COVID-19. Clones were read by immunoSEQ multiplex PCR, and TCRdb kept only the in-frame ones, dropping some. The sample carries roughly 240,000 clones, roughly 83% recorded once. What was sequenced was peripheral blood. These receptors all stem from a woman of 80 years or more with COVID-19, enrolled during active disease.

This chain links TRBV19 with TRBJ2-6, with 7 bases fitting TRBD1. Germline assignment: CDR1 LNHDA and CDR2 SQIVND (reference sequence). The CDR3 loop spans 18 amino acids. Germline trimming cut 7 bases from V and 0 bases from J; bases unmatched to any gene: 12. The CDR3 loop is CASKVRDSTTSGANVLTF. The CDR3 coding sequence is TGTGCCAGTAAGGTCCGGGACAGTACTACCTCTGGGGCCAACGTCCTGACTTTC.

This chain uses TRBV6-5 with TRBJ1-4; D gene unclear. Trimming stripped 7 bases from V and 3 bases from J, with 6 bases between. The germline V gene encodes CDR1 MNHEY and CDR2 SVGAGI. There are 12 residues in the CDR3. This CDR3 is CASTRANEKLFF. DNA of the CDR3: TGTGCCAGCACGCGAGCTAATGAAAAACTGTTTTTT.

This clone was counted a single time. As DNA, the CDR3 is TGTGCCACGAAGGGGTCTCAAGAGACCCAGTACTTC. Translated: CATKGSQETQYF. The rearrangement links TRBV6-5 to TRBJ2-5; a weak D match, TRBD1 (5 bases). Germline V gives CDR1 MNHEY, CDR2 SVGAGI. The CDR3 is 12 residues long. V lost 10 bases, J lost 2 bases, and 11 bases lay in between.

This clone is a singleton in its sample. The V call is TRBV19, the J call TRBJ1-5; 11 positions agree with TRBD1. Germline V CDR1 and CDR2: LNHDA, SQIVND (reference sequence). The CDR3 totals 16 residues. V lost 5 bases to trimming and J lost 6 bases; unmatched junction nucleotides: 9. The CDR3 sequence is CASSSRDRGIGQPQHF. The CDR3 nucleotides read TGTGCCAGTAGTTCCCGGGACAGGGGGATAGGTCAGCCCCAGCATTTT.

V is TRBV29-1 and J is TRBJ2-1; maybe TRBD1 (5 bases). Germline CDR1 is SQVTM and CDR2 is ANQGSEA. The V and J ends lost 7 bases and 5 bases respectively, with 24 bases between them. This CDR3 region has 16 residues. This CDR3 is CSAVGQGGVRDNEQFF. In DNA form, the CDR3 reads TGCAGCGCCGTCGGCCAGGGTGGAGTAAGGGACAATGAGCAGTTCTTC.

The chain carries TRBV7-2 and TRBJ2-3, with 8 bases matching TRBD2. CDR3 size: 16 residues. The V gene's germline CDR1 is SGHTA and CDR2 FQGNSA. Germline trimming cut 5 bases from V and 5 bases from J; bases unmatched to any gene: 12. The CDR3, as DNA: TGTGCCAGCAGCCCAAGGGCGGGGGGCCTGGGAGATACGCAGTATTTT. It yields the protein CASSPRAGGLGDTQYF.

The chain links TRBV4-1 to TRBJ1-5; TRBD1 is a possible D gene (6 bases). From germline, CDR1 is MGHRA and CDR2 YSYEKL. The CDR3 runs to 18 residues. With 1 base removed from V and 1 base from J, the gap between germline ends came to 17 bases. CDR3 protein: CASSQVYGGAASNQPQHF. The CDR3 nucleotides are TGCGCCAGCAGCCAAGTCTATGGGGGCGCGGCGAGCAATCAGCCCCAGCATTTT.

This chain connects TRBV15 to TRBJ1-3; D is undetermined. This CDR3 comprises 15 residues. The germline V and J ends were trimmed by 2 bases and 3 bases, with 11 bases remaining between them. Germline CDR1 LNHNV, CDR2 YYDKDF (reference sequence). CDR3 protein: CATSRSGPIGNTIYF. CDR3 in DNA: TGTGCCACCAGCAGAAGCGGACCGATTGGAAACACCATATATTTT.

The chain joins TRBV2 to TRBJ2-3, with 7 bases that match TRBD2. Germline V gene data show CDR1 as SNHLY and CDR2 as FYNNEI. This CDR3 has 14 residues. V shed 6 bases, J shed 2 bases, and the junction held 5 bases outside the gene matches. In DNA form, the CDR3 reads TGTGCCAGCAGCCCTAGCGGACTCACAGATACGCAGTATTTT. Protein product: CASSPSGLTDTQYF.

The chain couples TRBV30 to TRBJ2-7, with D possibly being TRBD2 (6 bases). The CDR3 has 15 amino acids. Trimming took off 5 bases at V and 0 bases at J, with 17 bases between the two ends. The V gene's germline CDR1 is GTSNPN and CDR2 SVGIG (reference sequence). CDR3 DNA sequence: TGTGCCTGGGGGCTCGCGGGGCAGAGCTCCTACGAGCAGTACTTC. Protein: CAWGLAGQSSYEQYF.

The count of this clone is one. V gene TRBV2 combines with J gene TRBJ2-3; 8 positions match TRBD1. The V gene end was trimmed by 7 bases and the J gene end by 4 bases; junction bases not matched to a gene: 4. The CDR3 covers 13 residues. Per germline, CDR1 SNHLY and CDR2 FYNNEI. The CDR3 coding sequence is TGTGCCAGCAAGCCGACAGGGGCAGATACGCAGTATTTT. Amino acid sequence: CASKPTGADTQYF.

The chain links TRBV18 to TRBJ2-7; D call uncertain. The CDR3 is made up of 13 amino acids. V shed 3 bases and J shed 3 bases, with 9 bases lying between them. Germline values: CDR1 KGHSH, CDR2 LQKENI. In DNA form, the CDR3 reads TGTGCCAGCTCACCGACGGGTATCTACGAGCAGTACTTC. It encodes CASSPTGIYEQYF. The entire variable domain, with the rest obtained from reference TRBV18 and TRBJ2-7, is as follows: NAGVMQNPRHLVRRRGQEARLRCSPMKGHSHVYWYRQLPEEGLKFMVYLQKENIIDESGMPKERFSAEFPKEGPSILRIQQVVRGDSAAYFCASSPTGIYEQYFGPGTRLTVT.

The genes are TRBV19 and TRBJ1-3; D gene uncertain. Germline V lookup: CDR1 LNHDA, CDR2 SQIVND (reference sequence). The CDR3 spans 16 residues. Trimming cost V 7 bases and J 0 bases, with 16 bases left between them. CDR3 sequence reads: CASTAGGFDSGNTIYF. CDR3 nucleotides: TGTGCCAGTACGGCAGGAGGATTTGACTCTGGAAACACCATATATTTT.

V usage is TRBV6-2 or TRBV6-3 and J usage is TRBJ1-1; unclear D gene. The V and J ends lost 2 bases and 10 bases respectively, with 11 bases between them. CDR1 MNHEY and CDR2 SVGEGT come from the germline V gene. The CDR3 covers 12 residues. In DNA, the CDR3 is TGTGCCAGCAGTTACCCCAGAACAGCAGCTTTCTTT. Its translation is CASSYPRTAAFF.

The chain links TRBV9 to TRBJ1-1; D call uncertain. This CDR3 is built from 14 residues. CDR1 is SGDLS and CDR2 is YYNGEE in the germline V gene. Trimming took off 4 bases at V and 5 bases at J, with 15 bases between the two ends. CDR3 amino acids: CASSLAASYTEAFF. The CDR3, as DNA: TGTGCCAGCAGCCTTGCGGCTTCCTATACTGAAGCTTTCTTT.

A few counts support this clone. The chain couples TRBV3-1 (or the pseudogene TRBV3-2) to TRBJ1-2; 7 positions match TRBD1. This CDR3 comprises 13 residues. Germline V gene sequence: CDR1 LGHDT, CDR2 YNNKEL (reference sequence). Trimming removed 4 bases from V and 4 bases from J; junction bases left unmatched: 3. CDR3 nucleotides: TGTGCCAGCAGCCCCGGGACAGCCTATGGCTACACCTTC. Translating it yields CASSPGTAYGYTF.

The chain uses TRBV5-1 and TRBJ1-4; TRBD1 matches at 7 bases. With 5 bases clipped from V and 5 bases from J, the junction kept 6 bases outside the gene matches. CDR3 length: 14 residues. Germline lookup yields CDR1 SGHRS and CDR2 YFSETQ. The CDR3 bases are TGCGCCAGCAGAGCGACAGGGCAAAATGAAAAACTGTTTTTT. Its translation is CASRATGQNEKLFF. Variable domain in full (rest from reference TRBV5-1 and TRBJ1-4): KAGVTQTPRYLIKTRGQQVTLSCSPISGHRSVSWYQQTPGQGLQFLFEYFSETQRNKGNFPGRFSGRQFSNSRSEMNVSTLELGDSALYLCASRATGQNEKLFFGSGTQLSVL.

This rearrangement joins TRBV4-2 to TRBJ1-1; 9 nucleotides match TRBD1. J gave up 1 base and V 0 bases, and 3 bases lay outside the gene matches. The germline CDR1 and CDR2 sequences are LGHNA and YNFKEQ. The CDR3 contains 16 residues. The CDR3 sequence is CASSQEDRGTNTEAFF. The CDR3 nucleotides read TGTGCCAGCAGCCAAGAAGACAGGGGGACGAACACTGAAGCTTTCTTT.

This clone showed up just once. The rearrangement links TRBV9 to TRBJ2-3; D remains unclear. Trimming took off 4 bases at V and 5 bases at J, with 5 bases between the two ends. Germline V gene lookup returns CDR1 SGDLS and CDR2 YYNGEE. The CDR3 is 11 residues long. The CDR3 nucleotides read TGTGCCAGCAGCCCAAAAGATACGCAGTATTTT. Translating gives CASSPKDTQYF.

This clone was seen only a few times. This chain links TRBV5-4 with TRBJ2-1; D may be TRBD1 (5 bases). CDR1 is SGHNT, CDR2 YYREEE, per germline (reference sequence). With 0 bases removed from V and 7 bases from J, the gap between germline ends came to 14 bases. The CDR3 contains 15 residues. The CDR3 sequence is CASSLEGRAKNEQFF. The CDR3 DNA sequence: TGTGCCAGCAGCTTGGAGGGCAGGGCGAAGAATGAGCAGTTCTTC.

The J gene is TRBJ1-6, the V gene TRBV2; maybe TRBD1 (6 bases). CDR3 length equals 15 residues. Trimming cost V 7 bases and J 7 bases, with 17 bases left between them. CDR1 is SNHLY and CDR2 is FYNNEI in the germline V gene. The DNA for the CDR3 is TGTGCCAGCACCCTATCGGGGGGCGGCAATTCACCCCTCCACTTT. It translates to CASTLSGGGNSPLHF.

This chain uses TRBV28 with TRBJ1-5, with D tentatively TRBD1 (6 bases). V lost 5 bases and J lost 3, with 14 bases in between. The CDR3 totals 15 residues. The germline V gene encodes CDR1 MDHEN and CDR2 SYDVKM. The CDR3 here is CASSPSTGFNQPQHF. CDR3 in DNA: TGTGCCAGCAGTCCCTCCACAGGGTTCAATCAGCCCCAGCATTTT.